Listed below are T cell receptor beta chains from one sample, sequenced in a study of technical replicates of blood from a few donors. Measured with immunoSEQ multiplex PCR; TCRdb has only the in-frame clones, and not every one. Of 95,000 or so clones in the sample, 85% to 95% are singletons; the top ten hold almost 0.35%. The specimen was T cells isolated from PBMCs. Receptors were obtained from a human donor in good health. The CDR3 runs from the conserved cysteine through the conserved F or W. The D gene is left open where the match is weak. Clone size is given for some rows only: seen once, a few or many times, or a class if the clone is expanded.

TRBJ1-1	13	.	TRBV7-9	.	CASSFPGNTEAFF
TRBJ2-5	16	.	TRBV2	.	CASSASGGGGLETQYF
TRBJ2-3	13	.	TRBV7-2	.	CASSFVPADTQYF
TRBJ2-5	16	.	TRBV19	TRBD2	CASSTRLATNQETQYF
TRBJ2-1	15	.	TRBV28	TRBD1	CASLSRDSSYNEQFF
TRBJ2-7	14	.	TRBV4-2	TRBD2	CASSPEAGPYEQYF
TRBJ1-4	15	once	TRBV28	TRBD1	CASSPNRGFREKLFF
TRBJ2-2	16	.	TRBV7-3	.	CASSFSGDEGTGELFF
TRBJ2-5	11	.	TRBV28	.	CASSFKETQYF
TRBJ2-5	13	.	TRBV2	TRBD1	CASSGTGEETQYF
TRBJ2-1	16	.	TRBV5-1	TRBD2	CASRMERGGSYNEQFF
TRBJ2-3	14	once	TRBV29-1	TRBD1	CSVEDRGGPDTQYF
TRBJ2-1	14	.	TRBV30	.	CAWSVLLSHDEQFF
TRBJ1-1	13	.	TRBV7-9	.	CASSLVGQPGVFF
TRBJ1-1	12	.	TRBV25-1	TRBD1	CATGQGGPEAFF
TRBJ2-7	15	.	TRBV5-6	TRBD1	CASSLGGGGRYEQYF
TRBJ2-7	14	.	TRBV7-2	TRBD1	CASSKDRGPREQYF
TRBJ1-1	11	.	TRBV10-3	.	CAISMGGEAFF
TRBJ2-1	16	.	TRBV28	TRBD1	CASSPPKTGVYNEQFF
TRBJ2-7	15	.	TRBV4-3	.	CASSQVQGPSYEQYF
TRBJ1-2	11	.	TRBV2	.	CATEANYGYTF
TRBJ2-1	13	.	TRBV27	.	CASSLGPGNEQFF
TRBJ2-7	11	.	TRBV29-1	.	CSVGQDYEQYF
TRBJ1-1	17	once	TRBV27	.	CASSLASGGLRNTEAFF